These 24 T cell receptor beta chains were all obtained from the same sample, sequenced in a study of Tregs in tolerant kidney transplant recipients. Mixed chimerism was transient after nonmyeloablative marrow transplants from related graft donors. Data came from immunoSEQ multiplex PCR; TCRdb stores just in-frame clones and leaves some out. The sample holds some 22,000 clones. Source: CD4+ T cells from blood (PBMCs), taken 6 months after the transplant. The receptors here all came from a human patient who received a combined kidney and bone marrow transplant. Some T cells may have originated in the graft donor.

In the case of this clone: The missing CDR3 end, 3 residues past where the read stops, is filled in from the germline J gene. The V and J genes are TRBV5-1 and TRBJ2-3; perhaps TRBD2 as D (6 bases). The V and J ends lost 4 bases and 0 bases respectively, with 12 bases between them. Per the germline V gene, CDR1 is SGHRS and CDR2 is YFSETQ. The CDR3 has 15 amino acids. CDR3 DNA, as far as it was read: TGCGCCAGCAGCACGGGGACTTCCAGCACAGATACG. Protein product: CASSTGTSSTDT. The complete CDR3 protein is CASSTGTSSTDTQYF.

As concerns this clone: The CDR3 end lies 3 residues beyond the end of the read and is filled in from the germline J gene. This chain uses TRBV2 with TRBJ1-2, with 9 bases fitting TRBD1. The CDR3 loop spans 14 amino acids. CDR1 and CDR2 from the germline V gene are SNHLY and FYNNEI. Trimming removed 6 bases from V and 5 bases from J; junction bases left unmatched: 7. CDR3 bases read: TGTGCCAGCAGCACAGGGGGCGCAGGGTATGGC. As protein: CASSTGGAGYG. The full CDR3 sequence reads CASSTGGAGYGYTF. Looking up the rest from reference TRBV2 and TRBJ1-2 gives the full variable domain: EPEVTQTPSHQVTQMGQEVILRCVPISNHLYFYWYRQILGQKVEFLVSFYNNEISEKSEIFDDQFSVERPDGSNFTLKIRSTKLEDSAMYFCASSTGGAGYGYTFGSGTRLTVV.

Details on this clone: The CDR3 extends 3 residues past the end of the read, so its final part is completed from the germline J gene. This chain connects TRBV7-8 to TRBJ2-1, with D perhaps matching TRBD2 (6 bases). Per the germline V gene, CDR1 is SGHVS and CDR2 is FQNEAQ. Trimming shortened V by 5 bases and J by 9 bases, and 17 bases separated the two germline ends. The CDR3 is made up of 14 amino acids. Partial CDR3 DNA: TGTGCCAGCAGCCGCAATAGACTAGAGGGTGAG. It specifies CASSRNRLEGE. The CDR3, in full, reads CASSRNRLEGEQFF.

The CDR3 is CASSLAPTTQETQYF. CDR3 DNA, as far as it was read: TGTGCCAGCAGCTTAGCCCCGACTACCCAAGAGACC. The chain is built from TRBV7-6 and TRBJ2-5, with D perhaps TRBD2 (5 bases). The CDR3 end falls 3 residues outside the read, so it is completed with the germline J gene. The CDR3 spans 15 residues. Per the germline V gene, CDR1 is SGHVS and CDR2 is FNYEAQ. Deletions cut 0 bases from V and 1 base from J, with 9 bases between.

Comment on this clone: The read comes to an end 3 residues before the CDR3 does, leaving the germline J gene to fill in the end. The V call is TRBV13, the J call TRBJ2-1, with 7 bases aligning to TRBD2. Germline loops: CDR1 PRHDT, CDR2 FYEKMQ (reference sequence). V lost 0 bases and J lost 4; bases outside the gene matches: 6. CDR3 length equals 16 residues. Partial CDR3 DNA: TGTGCCAGCAGCTTAGGGGAATGGGGGGGATACAATGAG. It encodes CASSLGEWGGYNE. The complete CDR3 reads CASSLGEWGGYNEQFF.

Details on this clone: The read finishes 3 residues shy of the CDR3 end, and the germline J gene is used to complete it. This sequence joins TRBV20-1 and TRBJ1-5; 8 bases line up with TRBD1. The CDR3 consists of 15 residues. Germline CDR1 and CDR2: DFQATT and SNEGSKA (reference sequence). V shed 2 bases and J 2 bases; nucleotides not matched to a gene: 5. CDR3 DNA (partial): TGCAGTGCTAGACCCCAGGGGGCCGGCAATCAGCCC. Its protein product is CSARPQGAGNQP. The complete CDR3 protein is CSARPQGAGNQPQHF.

The sequenced CDR3 bases are TGTGCCAGCAGCTCCACTAGCGGGGCCACAGATACG. This sequence encodes CASSSTSGATDT. The entire CDR3 protein reads CASSSTSGATDTQYF. The chain joins TRBV7-9 to TRBJ2-3; TRBD2 agrees at 10 bases. The sequence runs out 3 residues before the end of the CDR3; the remainder is reconstructed from the germline J gene. There are 15 residues in the CDR3. The V and J ends lost 4 bases and 2 bases, in that order; junction bases with no gene match: 3. Germline CDR1 SEHNR, CDR2 FQNEAQ (reference sequence).

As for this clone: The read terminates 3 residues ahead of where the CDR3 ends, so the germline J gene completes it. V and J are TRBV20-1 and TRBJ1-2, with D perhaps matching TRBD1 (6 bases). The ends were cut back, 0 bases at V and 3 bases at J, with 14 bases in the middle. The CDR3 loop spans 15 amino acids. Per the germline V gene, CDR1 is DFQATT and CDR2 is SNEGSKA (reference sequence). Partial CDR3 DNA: TGCAGTGCTAGAGATACCCAACAGGGATACTATGGC. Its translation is CSARDTQQGYYG. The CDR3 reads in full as CSARDTQQGYYGYTF.

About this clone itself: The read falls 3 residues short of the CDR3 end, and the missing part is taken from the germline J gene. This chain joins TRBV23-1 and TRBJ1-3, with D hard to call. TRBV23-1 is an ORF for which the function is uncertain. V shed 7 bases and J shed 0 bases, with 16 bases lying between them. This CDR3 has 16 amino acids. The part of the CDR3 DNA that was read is TGCGCCAGCACCCGCGGGCGGTTCCTCTCTGGAAACACC. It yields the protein CASTRGRFLSGNT. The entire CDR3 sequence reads CASTRGRFLSGNTIYF.

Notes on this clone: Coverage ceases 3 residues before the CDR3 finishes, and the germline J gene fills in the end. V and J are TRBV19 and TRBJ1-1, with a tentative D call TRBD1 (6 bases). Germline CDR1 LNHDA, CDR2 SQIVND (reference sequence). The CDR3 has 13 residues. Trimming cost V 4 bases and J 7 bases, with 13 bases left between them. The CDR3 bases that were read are TGTGCCAGTAGTACCCGGACAGATCTTGAA. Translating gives CASSTRTDLE. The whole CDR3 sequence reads CASSTRTDLEAFF. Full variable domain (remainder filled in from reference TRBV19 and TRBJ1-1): DGGITQSPKYLFRKEGQNVTLSCEQNLNHDAMYWYRQDPGQGLRLIYYSQIVNDFQKGDIAEGYSVSREKKESFPLTVTSAQKNPTAFYLCASSTRTDLEAFFGQGTRLTVV.

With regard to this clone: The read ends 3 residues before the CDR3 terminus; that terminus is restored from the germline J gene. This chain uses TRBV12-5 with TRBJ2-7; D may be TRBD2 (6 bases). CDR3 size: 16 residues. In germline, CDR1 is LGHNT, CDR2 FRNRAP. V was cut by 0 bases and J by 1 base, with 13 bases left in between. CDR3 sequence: CASGLVWAGRSYEQYF. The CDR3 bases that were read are TGTGCTAGTGGTTTGGTATGGGCAGGGAGGTCCTACGAG.

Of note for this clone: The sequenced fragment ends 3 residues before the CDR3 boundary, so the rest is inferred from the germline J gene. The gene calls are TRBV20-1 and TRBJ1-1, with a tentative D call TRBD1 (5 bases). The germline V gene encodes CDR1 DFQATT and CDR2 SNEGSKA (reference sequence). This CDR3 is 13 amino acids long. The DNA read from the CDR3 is TGCAGTGCTAGTGGGAGGGGCCTACGGGAA. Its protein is CSASGRGLRE. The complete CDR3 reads CSASGRGLREAFF.

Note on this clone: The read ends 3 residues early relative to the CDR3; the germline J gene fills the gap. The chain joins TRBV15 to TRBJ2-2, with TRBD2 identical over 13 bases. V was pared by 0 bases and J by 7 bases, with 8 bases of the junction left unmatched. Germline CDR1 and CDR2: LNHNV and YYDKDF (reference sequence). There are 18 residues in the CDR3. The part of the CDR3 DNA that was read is TGTGCCACCAGCAGAGATCGACTAGCGGGAGGCCTCAGCGGGGAG. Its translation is CATSRDRLAGGLSGE. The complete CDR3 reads CATSRDRLAGGLSGELFF. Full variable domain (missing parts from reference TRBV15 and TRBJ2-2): DAMVIQNPRYQVTQFGKPVTLSCSQTLNHNVMYWYQQKSSQAPKLLFHYYDKDFNNEADTPDNFQSRRPNTSFCFLDIRSPGLGDTAMYLCATSRDRLAGGLSGELFFGEGSRLTVL.

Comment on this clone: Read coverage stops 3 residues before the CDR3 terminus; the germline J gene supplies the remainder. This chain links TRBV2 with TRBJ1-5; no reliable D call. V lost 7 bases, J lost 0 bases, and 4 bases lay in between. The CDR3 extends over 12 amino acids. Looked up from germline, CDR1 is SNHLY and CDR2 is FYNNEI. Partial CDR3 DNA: TGTGCCAGCAAACTTAGCAATCAGCCC. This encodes CASKLSNQP. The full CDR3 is CASKLSNQPQHF. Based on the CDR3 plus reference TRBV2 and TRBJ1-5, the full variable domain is EPEVTQTPSHQVTQMGQEVILRCVPISNHLYFYWYRQILGQKVEFLVSFYNNEISEKSEIFDDQFSVERPDGSNFTLKIRSTKLEDSAMYFCASKLSNQPQHFGDGTRLSIL.

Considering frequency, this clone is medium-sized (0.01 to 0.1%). CDR3 sequence: CASSPRLKQGKASGANVLTF. The CDR3 DNA, read in part, is TGTGCCAGCAGCCCCCGATTGAAACAGGGAAAGGCCTCTGGGGCCAACGTC. This rearrangement joins TRBV4-2 to TRBJ2-6, with D perhaps TRBD1 (6 bases). Coverage ceases 3 residues before the CDR3 finishes, and the germline J gene fills in the end. The CDR3 has 20 amino acids. CDR1 and CDR2 from the germline V gene are LGHNA and YNFKEQ. Trimming removed 4 bases from V and 0 bases from J, with 22 bases in between.

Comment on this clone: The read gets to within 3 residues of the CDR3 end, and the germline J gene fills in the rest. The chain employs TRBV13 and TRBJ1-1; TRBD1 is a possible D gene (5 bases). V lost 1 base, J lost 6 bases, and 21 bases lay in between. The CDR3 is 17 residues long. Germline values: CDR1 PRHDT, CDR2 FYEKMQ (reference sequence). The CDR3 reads CASSLDLSGRGRSEAFF. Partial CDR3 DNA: TGTGCCAGCAGCTTAGACCTCTCCGGGAGGGGTAGGTCTGAA. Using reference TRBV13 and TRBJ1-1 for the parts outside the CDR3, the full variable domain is AAGVIQSPRHLIKEKRETATLKCYPIPRHDTVYWYQQGPGQDPQFLISFYEKMQSDKGSIPDRFSAQQFSDYHSELNMSSLELGDSALYFCASSLDLSGRGRSEAFFGQGTRLTVV.

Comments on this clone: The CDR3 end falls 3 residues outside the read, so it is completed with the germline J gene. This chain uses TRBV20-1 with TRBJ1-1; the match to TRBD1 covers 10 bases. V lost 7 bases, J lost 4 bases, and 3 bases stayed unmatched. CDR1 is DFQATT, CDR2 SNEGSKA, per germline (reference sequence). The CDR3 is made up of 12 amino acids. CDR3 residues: CSVRTGGTEAFF. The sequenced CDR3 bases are TGCAGTGTACGGACAGGGGGCACTGAA.

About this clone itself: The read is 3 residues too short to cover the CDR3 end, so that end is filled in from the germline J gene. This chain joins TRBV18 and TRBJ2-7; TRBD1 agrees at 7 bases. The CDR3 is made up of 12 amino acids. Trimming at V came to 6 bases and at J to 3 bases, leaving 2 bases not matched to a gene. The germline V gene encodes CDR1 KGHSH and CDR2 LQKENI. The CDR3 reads CASSQGVYEQYF. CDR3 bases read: TGTGCCAGCTCCCAGGGGGTCTACGAG.

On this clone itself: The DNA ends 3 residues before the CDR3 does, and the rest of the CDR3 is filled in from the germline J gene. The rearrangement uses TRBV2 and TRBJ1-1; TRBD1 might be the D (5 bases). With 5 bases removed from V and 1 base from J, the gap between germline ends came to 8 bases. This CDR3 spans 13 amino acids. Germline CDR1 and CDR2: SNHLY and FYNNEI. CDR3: CASSMQGNTEAFF. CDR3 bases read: TGTGCCAGCAGTATGCAGGGGAACACTGAA.

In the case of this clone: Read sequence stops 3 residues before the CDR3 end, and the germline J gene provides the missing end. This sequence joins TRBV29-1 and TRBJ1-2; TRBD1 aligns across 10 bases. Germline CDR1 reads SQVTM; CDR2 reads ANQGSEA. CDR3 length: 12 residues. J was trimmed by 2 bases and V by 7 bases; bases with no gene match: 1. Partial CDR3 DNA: TGCAGCGGGGACAGGGGAAACTATGGC. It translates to CSGDRGNYG. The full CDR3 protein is CSGDRGNYGYTF.

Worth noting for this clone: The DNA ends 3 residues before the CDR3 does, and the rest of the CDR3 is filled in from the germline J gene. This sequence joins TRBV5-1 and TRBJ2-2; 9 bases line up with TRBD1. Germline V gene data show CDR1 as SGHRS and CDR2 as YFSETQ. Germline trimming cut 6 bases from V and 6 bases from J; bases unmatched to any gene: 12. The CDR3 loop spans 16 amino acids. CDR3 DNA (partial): TGCGCCAGCACCCGAGATATCACAGGGGGCGCCGGGGAG. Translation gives CASTRDITGGAGE. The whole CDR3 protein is CASTRDITGGAGELFF.

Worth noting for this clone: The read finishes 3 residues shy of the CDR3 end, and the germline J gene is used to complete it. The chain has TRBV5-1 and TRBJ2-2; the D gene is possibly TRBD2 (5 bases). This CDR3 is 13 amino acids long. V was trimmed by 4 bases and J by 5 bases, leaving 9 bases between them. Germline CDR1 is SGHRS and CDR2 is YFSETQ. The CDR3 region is CASSLDWTGELFF. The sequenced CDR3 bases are TGCGCCAGCAGCCTGGACTGGACCGGGGAG.

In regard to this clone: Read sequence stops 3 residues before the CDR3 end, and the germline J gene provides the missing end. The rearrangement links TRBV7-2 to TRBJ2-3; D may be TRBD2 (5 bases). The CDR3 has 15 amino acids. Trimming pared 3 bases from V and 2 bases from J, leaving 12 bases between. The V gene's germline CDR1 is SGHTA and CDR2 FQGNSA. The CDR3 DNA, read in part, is TGTGCCAGCAGCTTCGGTAGCGATTTCACAGATACG. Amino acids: CASSFGSDFTDT. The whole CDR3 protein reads CASSFGSDFTDTQYF.

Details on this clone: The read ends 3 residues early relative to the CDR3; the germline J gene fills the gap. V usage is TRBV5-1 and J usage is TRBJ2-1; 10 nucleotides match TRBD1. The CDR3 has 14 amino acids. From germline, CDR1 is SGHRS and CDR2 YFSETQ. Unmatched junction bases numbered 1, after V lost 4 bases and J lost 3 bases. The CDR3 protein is CASSRDRGYNEQFF. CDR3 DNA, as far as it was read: TGCGCCAGCAGCCGGGACAGGGGCTACAATGAG.